This T cell receptor beta chain was retrieved from a study of early T cells in non-severe SARS-CoV-2 infection. In germline, CDR1 is SGHTA, CDR2 FQGNSA. The V segment lost 1 base and the J segment 7 bases; nucleotides outside the gene matches: 8. The CDR3 has 15 amino acids. This clonotype appeared many times. TCRdb re-derived calls from the 5' RACE reads in MiXCR, one entry per CDR3 protein. The table lists about 21,000 distinct CDR3 sequences, about 4.5% of them singletons, with about 5.8% in the top ten. The sample consisted of whole blood. The gene calls are TRBV7-2 and TRBJ2-5; 8 bases are shared with TRBD1. The source is an adult who was a healthcare worker with PCR-confirmed SARS-CoV-2 infection or an uninfected control (not recorded which). CDR3 sequence reads: CASSLDHRGAGTQYF. In nucleotides, the CDR3 is TGTGCCAGCAGCTTAGACCACAGGGGGGCGGGGACCCAGTACTTC.